The clone carrying this TCR beta chain showed up many times. Its specificity is not known. Molecules of cDNA were individually given unique molecular identifiers that were attached to them. Using its own MiXCR run on the 5' RACE reads, TCRdb lists one record per CDR3 protein. The data contain approximately 30,000 distinct CDR3 sequences, under 5% of them seen just once; the ten biggest clones take up around 8.5%. This entry is derived from a study of early T cells in non-severe SARS-CoV-2 infection. Study-wide context: From unsorted whole blood, bulk RNA was sequenced, and the chains remained unpaired. Study-wide points: Anti-spike CD8 specificities were favored by VDJdb matching, whose results missed private and CD4 specificities.

V trimming: 5 bases; J trimming: 9 bases; junction bases outside the gene matches: 12. The CDR3 spans 16 residues. The germline CDR1 and CDR2 sequences are SGHAT and FQNNGV. The gene calls are TRBV11-2 and TRBJ2-1; 11 bases are shared with TRBD1. This TCR derives from an adult who was a healthcare worker with PCR-confirmed SARS-CoV-2 infection or an uninfected control (not recorded which). Sequenced input: whole blood. The CDR3 coding sequence is TGTGCCAGCAGCGGGACCGGACAGGGGGCGCGGGGTGAGCAGTTCTTC. As protein: CASSGTGQGARGEQFF. Variable domain in full (rest from reference TRBV11-2 and TRBJ2-1): EAGVAQSPRYKIIEKRQSVAFWCNPISGHATLYWYQQILGQGPKLLIQFQNNGVVDDSQLPKDRFSAERLKGVDSTLKIQPAKLEDSAVYLCASSGTGQGARGEQFFGPGTRLTVL.